This T cell receptor beta chain is drawn from a study of tumor-infiltrating lymphocytes in primary liver carcinoma. cDNA specific to TCR beta was made from 500 to 650 ng of total RNA, with a constant-region primer employed for priming. Three nested multiplex PCR rounds, a slightly modified ARM-PCR, produced the libraries for TCR beta. A C-beta reverse primer was combined with TRBV1-TRBV30 forward primers in the first two PCR rounds, and each round had 9 to 10 cycles. TCRdb independently ran MiXCR on the multiplex PCR reads; one entry per CDR3 protein. The table includes about 70,000 distinct CDR3 sequences, about 72% detected once. This clonotype was recorded at least ten times. The CDR3 covers 14 residues. The germline V gene has CDR1 SGHNT and CDR2 YYREEE (reference sequence). V was clipped by 0 bases and J by 0 bases, with 6 bases between them. Each 20-30 mg portion of unsorted bulk tissue served as the source for co-extraction of RNA and DNA.

This chain links TRBV5-4 with TRBJ1-1; D possibly corresponds to TRBD1 (5 bases). Sequenced: liver tumor tissue from sampling region 4. Subset reported: tumor region T4, right-lateral pole. The sequence came from a man aged 35 to 55 with primary liver carcinoma and hepatitis B virus infection. Here the CDR3 DNA reads TGTGCCAGCAGCTTGGGACAGATGAACACTGAAGCTTTCTTT. Translating it yields CASSLGQMNTEAFF. Using reference TRBV5-4 and TRBJ1-1 for the parts outside the CDR3, the full variable domain is ETGVTQSPTHLIKTRGQQVTLRCSSQSGHNTVSWYQQALGQGPQFIFQYYREEENGRGNFPPRFSGLQFPNYSSELNVNALELDDSALYLCASSLGQMNTEAFFGQGTRLTVV.